This TCR beta chain was sequenced for a study of blood T cell repertoires in COVID-19. Study background: Nucleic acid was either cDNA or gDNA, and it came from T cells, B-cell-depleted T cells, or PBMCs.

In the source study's methods: How many nucleated cells were present was estimated from reference gene primer amplification. Assay: immunoSEQ multiplex PCR; the TCRdb copy retains only in-frame clones and omits some. V and J calls and clone size are copied from that table; D and trimming were computed from the DNA. This sample has about 240,000 clones, with approximately 86% found just once. Deletions cut 2 bases from V and 5 bases from J, with 10 bases between. CDR1 is SGHRS, CDR2 YFSETQ, per germline. CDR3 size: 13 residues. Those enrolled, adults aged roughly 18 to 95 years, came from about 24 US areas.

This TCR came from a woman between 40 and 50 years old with acute COVID-19. Sequenced input: PBMCs or T cells enriched from blood (not recorded which). V gene TRBV5-1 combines with J gene TRBJ2-5, with D perhaps TRBD1 (5 bases). CDR3 sequence: CASSLRGWETQYF. CDR3 in DNA: TGCGCCAGCAGCTTAAGGGGTTGGGAGACCCAGTACTTC.